Below are 14 T cell receptor beta chains sequenced from a single sample in a study of cytomegalovirus exposure and HLA in healthy donors. The PCR employed 60 Vbeta primers together with 13 Jbeta primers. Assay: immunoSEQ multiplex PCR; the TCRdb copy retains only in-frame clones and omits some. Of about 150,000 clones detected, around 79% appear once; the ten largest clones hold 3% to 4.5%. Sequenced: PBMCs. The receptors originated from a male donor in good health and CMV-seronegative.

Comments on this clone: The germline gene is not matched at one end of the junction; a read error may be the cause. This chain connects TRBV7-9 to TRBJ1-2; 9 bases align to TRBD1. Germline CDR1 is SEHNR and CDR2 is FQNEAQ (reference sequence). CDR3 length equals 15 residues. The CDR3 spells CSSSSWGTGINGYTF. In nucleotides, the CDR3 is TGTTCCAGCAGCTCTTGGGGGACAGGGATAAATGGCTACACCTTC.

The rearrangement joins TRBV9 to TRBJ2-2, with 7 nucleotides matching TRBD1. The V and J ends lost 4 bases and 2 bases, in that order; junction bases with no gene match: 5. In germline, CDR1 is SGDLS, CDR2 YYNGEE. CDR3 length: 15 residues. The CDR3 DNA is TGTGCCAGCAGCCCGGGACAGAGAAACACCGGGGAGCTGTTTTTT. This translates into CASSPGQRNTGELFF.

The chain carries TRBV4-2 and TRBJ2-4; TRBD1 matches at 8 bases. Per the germline V gene, CDR1 is LGHNA and CDR2 is YNFKEQ. Unmatched junction bases numbered 6, after V lost 0 bases and J lost 14 bases. The CDR3 contains 13 residues. The CDR3 sequence: CASSQELDRVKYF. CDR3 coding DNA: TGTGCCAGCAGCCAAGAATTGGACAGGGTAAAGTACTTC.

This clone has a handful of counts. V and J are TRBV30 and TRBJ2-7; 12 positions match TRBD2. The length of the CDR3 is 16 residues. Germline V gene sequence: CDR1 GTSNPN, CDR2 SVGIG (reference sequence). J was trimmed by 0 bases and V by 3 bases; bases with no gene match: 6. The CDR3, as DNA: TGTGCCTGGAGCGGACTAGCGGGATCTAGCTCCTACGAGCAGTACTTC. Its translation: CAWSGLAGSSSYEQYF.

V and J are TRBV7-3 and TRBJ2-7, with TRBD1 matching over 9 bases. V lost 1 base and J lost 4; bases outside the gene matches: 5. The CDR3 is 15 residues long. The germline V gene encodes CDR1 SGHTA and CDR2 FQGTGA. The CDR3 DNA reads as TGTGCCAGCAGCTTAATGGGGACAGGGCCGTACGAGCAGTACTTC. Translation gives CASSLMGTGPYEQYF.

The chain recombines TRBV5-4 with TRBJ1-5; 10 nucleotides line up with TRBD1. The V gene's germline CDR1 is SGHNT and CDR2 YYREEE (reference sequence). This CDR3 is built from 14 residues. V was clipped by 3 bases and J by 5 bases; unmatched bases: 2. The CDR3: CASSSGQGDQPQHF. CDR3 sequence (DNA): TGTGCCAGCAGCTCAGGACAGGGGGATCAGCCCCAGCATTTT.

The V gene is TRBV11-3, the J gene TRBJ2-1; 8 bases align to TRBD1. Germline values: CDR1 SGHNT, CDR2 YENEEA. The CDR3 totals 13 residues. V was pared by 4 bases and J by 7 bases, with 3 bases of the junction left unmatched. The CDR3 sequence is CASSSRTGNEQFF. CDR3 DNA sequence: TGTGCCAGCAGCTCTAGGACAGGGAATGAGCAGTTCTTC. Filled out from reference TRBV11-3 and TRBJ2-1, the complete variable domain reads EAGVVQSPRYKIIEKKQPVAFWCNPISGHNTLYWYLQNLGQGPELLIRYENEEAVDDSQLPKDRFSAERLKGVDSTLKIQPAELGDSAVYLCASSSRTGNEQFFGPGTRLTVL.

The chain joins TRBV6-5 to TRBJ1-2, with 7 bases lining up with TRBD1. The CDR3 length is 14 residues. The trim removed 0 bases at V and 8 bases at J, leaving 6 bases unmatched. The germline gives CDR1 MNHEY, CDR2 SVGAGI. CDR3 in amino acids: CASSYSYRGWGYTF. The CDR3 bases are TGTGCCAGCAGTTACTCTTACAGGGGATGGGGCTACACCTTC.

This clone was counted only a few times. This chain joins TRBV19 and TRBJ1-1; possible D gene TRBD1, 6 bases. V lost 7 bases, J lost 0 bases, and 18 bases lay in between. This CDR3 region has 16 residues. Germline V gives CDR1 LNHDA, CDR2 SQIVND (reference sequence). CDR3 residues: CASTPKGGFMNTEAFF. The DNA of the CDR3 is TGTGCCAGTACTCCCAAGGGGGGGTTCATGAACACTGAAGCTTTCTTT.

Only a few counts were recorded for this clone. The chain carries TRBV6-5 and TRBJ1-6, with D possibly being TRBD1 (6 bases). The CDR3 is 15 amino acids. Germline values: CDR1 MNHEY, CDR2 SVGAGI. V was trimmed by 6 bases and J by 6 bases, leaving 15 bases between them. The CDR3 DNA reads TGTGCCAGCAGACTTCCCGGACAGTTTAATTCACCCCTCCACTTT. Its translation is CASRLPGQFNSPLHF.

The chain joins TRBV5-1 to TRBJ2-3, with a possible D match to TRBD2 (6 bases). Germline V gene data show CDR1 as SGHRS and CDR2 as YFSETQ. V was pared by 6 bases and J by 5 bases, with 25 bases between. This CDR3 is 17 amino acids long. The CDR3 DNA follows: TGCGCCAGCAACCCCGGTTTCAGGGACTCCGTCAGAGATACGCAGTATTTT. It specifies CASNPGFRDSVRDTQYF.

This clone has just one count. The genes are TRBV5-6 and TRBJ2-7; TRBD2 agrees at 10 bases. This CDR3 region has 15 residues. Germline CDR1 SGHDT, CDR2 YYEEEE. J gave up 5 bases and V 2 bases, and 7 bases lay outside the gene matches. Here the CDR3 reads CASSLTGTSVDEQYF. The CDR3 region has the DNA TGTGCCAGCAGCTTAACCGGGACTAGCGTCGACGAGCAGTACTTC.

CDR3 coding DNA: TGTGCCAGCAGTTTATCAGGCGGAGATAACTACGAGCAGTACTTC. It yields the protein CASSLSGGDNYEQYF. The chain links TRBV27 to TRBJ2-5, with D uncertain. The end of the DNA fits TRBJ2-7 better, so the J call may be wrong. This CDR3 spans 15 amino acids. Germline CDR1 reads MNHEY; CDR2 reads SMNVEV (reference sequence).

This clone turned up a few times. The genes are TRBV25-1 and TRBJ2-7; 8 bases line up with TRBD1. J was trimmed by 3 bases and V by 6 bases; bases with no gene match: 7. The germline gives CDR1 MGHDK, CDR2 SYGVNS. There are 14 residues in the CDR3. The CDR3 loop is CASSLPGTGYEQYF. Here the CDR3 DNA reads TGTGCCAGCAGCCTCCCCGGGACAGGCTACGAGCAGTACTTC.